This T cell receptor beta chain comes out of a study of blood T cell repertoires in COVID-19. Profiled with immunoSEQ multiplex PCR; TCRdb holds only in-frame clones, not every one. This sample has about 250,000 clones, with 85% to 90% found just once. Sequencing input: PBMCs or T cells enriched from blood (not recorded which). The receptor was isolated from a man aged 35 to 55 who had recovered from COVID-19.

For the CDR3, the DNA is TGTGCCAGCAGCCAAGTGTCGGTCCTACCCCGAACTGAAGCTTTCTTT. As protein: CASSQVSVLPRTEAFF. V usage is TRBV4-2 and J usage is TRBJ1-1; no clear D. This CDR3 spans 16 amino acids. V was clipped by 1 base and J by 5 bases, with 17 bases between them. Germline lookup yields CDR1 LGHNA and CDR2 YNFKEQ.